This T cell receptor (beta chain) originates from a study of T cell responses to AZD1222 COVID-19 vaccine. The table came from immunoSEQ multiplex PCR; TCRdb's copy has only in-frame clones and leaves some out. The table has 95,000 to 100,000 clones, 80% to 90% seen once. A word on this clone: Its antigen is not known.

Study outcomes and limitations: Repertoires in all cases were sampled only once the peak T cell response had passed.

Between the trimmed V and J ends, which lost 0 bases and 0 bases, there was a span of 6 bases. Germline-derived CDR1 and CDR2 are SGHRS and YFSETQ. This CDR3 spans 15 amino acids. This TCR was recovered from an adult in good health. The chain joins TRBV5-1 to TRBJ1-4; D gene ambiguous. Sequenced material: peripheral blood, taken on day 0 of AZD1222 vaccination. CDR3 coding DNA: TGCGCCAGCAGCTTGGGTCAGGCAACTAATGAAAAACTGTTTTTT. Translated: CASSLGQATNEKLFF.